Shown below are 19 T cell receptor beta chains from a single sample sequenced in a study of OX40 agonist ivuxolimab in advanced cancers. Assay: immunoSEQ multiplex PCR; the TCRdb copy retains only in-frame clones and omits some. Of 73,000 or so clones in the sample, more than 85% were seen once. Sequenced here: CD4+ or CD8+ T cells sorted from blood, sampled in a trial of the OX40 agonist ivuxolimab. The receptors derive from an adult with an advanced solid tumor such as melanoma, head and neck, liver or kidney cancer.

The chain combines TRBV7-9 with TRBJ2-7, with 9 positions matching TRBD1. Trimming took 3 bases from V and 4 from J; bases not matched to a gene: 7. The CDR3 extends over 15 amino acids. Per germline, CDR1 SEHNR and CDR2 FQNEAQ (reference sequence). CDR3 nucleotides: TGTGCCAGCAGCTTGCCGGGACAGGGAGTGTACGAGCAGTACTTC. Translating gives CASSLPGQGVYEQYF.

The chain carries TRBV19 and TRBJ1-1, with D perhaps matching TRBD1 (6 bases). CDR1 is LNHDA, CDR2 SQIVND, per germline (reference sequence). Trimming pared 3 bases from V and 1 base from J, leaving 12 bases between. The CDR3 loop spans 15 amino acids. The CDR3 DNA reads as TGTGCCAGTAGTATGTCGACAGGATCGAACACTGAAGCTTTCTTT. As protein: CASSMSTGSNTEAFF.

This clone was recorded a few times. A far larger clone is just one base off, so this is likely a read error. This chain joins TRBV4-2 and TRBJ2-3, with TRBD2 matching 7 bases. The length of the CDR3 is 15 residues. The germline V gene has CDR1 LGHNA and CDR2 YNFKEQ. J lost 1 base, V lost 0 bases, and 1 base had no gene match. CDR3 DNA: TGTGCCAGCAGCCAAGAAAGCGGGGGCACAGATACGCAGTATTTT. It specifies CASSQESGGTDTQYF.

V is TRBV19 and J is TRBJ1-5; D gene ambiguous. This CDR3 spans 12 amino acids. V gave up 3 bases and J gave up 2 bases, with 2 bases separating them. CDR1 and CDR2 (germline): LNHDA, SQIVND (reference sequence). The CDR3 sequence is CASSIGNQPQHF. CDR3 nucleotide sequence: TGTGCCAGTAGTATCGGCAATCAGCCCCAGCATTTT.

This chain links TRBV27 with TRBJ2-2; tentatively, D is TRBD2 (7 bases). Trimming pared 5 bases from V and 3 bases from J, leaving 19 bases between. The germline CDR1 and CDR2 sequences are MNHEY and SMNVEV (reference sequence). The CDR3 has 17 amino acids. CDR3 coding DNA: TGTGCCAGCAGTCCCGTAAATCGGGGGGCCTACACCGGGGAGCTGTTTTTT. This translates into CASSPVNRGAYTGELFF.

This chain joins TRBV7-9 and TRBJ1-3; 7 bases are a match to TRBD1. CDR3 length: 13 residues. Germline lookup yields CDR1 SEHNR and CDR2 FQNEAQ (reference sequence). V was clipped by 11 bases and J by 7 bases; unmatched bases: 11. CDR3 bases: TGTGCCTCTTCGAAGGGGGCCCTTAACACCATATATTTT. It encodes CASSKGALNTIYF.

The J gene is TRBJ1-3, the V gene TRBV13; unclear D gene. This CDR3 is 13 amino acids long. V was pared by 4 bases and J by 5 bases, with 9 bases between. Germline V lookup: CDR1 PRHDT, CDR2 FYEKMQ (reference sequence). The CDR3 sequence: CASSSRGRNTIYF. CDR3 nucleotide sequence: TGTGCCAGCAGCTCGAGAGGACGAAACACCATATATTTT.

The chain has TRBV5-6 and TRBJ2-1; 9 nucleotides agree with TRBD2. In germline, CDR1 is SGHDT, CDR2 YYEEEE. Unmatched junction bases numbered 4, after V lost 0 bases and J lost 3 bases. The CDR3 runs 16 residues. CDR3 sequence reads: CASSLVSGGNYNEQFF. CDR3 in DNA: TGTGCCAGCAGCTTGGTCAGCGGGGGGAACTACAATGAGCAGTTCTTC.

The rearrangement links TRBV11-2 to TRBJ2-1; maybe TRBD2 (5 bases). The CDR3 is 15 residues long. V lost 6 bases to trimming and J lost 4 bases, with 16 bases between them. Germline V gene lookup returns CDR1 SGHAT and CDR2 FQNNGV. CDR3 residues: CASSSERVAYNEQFF. The CDR3 coding sequence is TGTGCCAGCAGTTCGGAGAGGGTCGCTTACAATGAGCAGTTCTTC.

CDR3 protein: CASGWNYPTDTQYF. The CDR3 DNA reads as TGTGCCAGCGGGTGGAACTACCCCACAGATACGCAGTATTTT. V and J are TRBV27 and TRBJ2-3; the D is unclear. This CDR3 has 14 amino acids. Germline CDR1 and CDR2: MNHEY and SMNVEV (reference sequence). Trimming removed 8 bases from V and 2 bases from J, with 14 bases in between.

The chain has TRBV4-2 and TRBJ2-1; D gene unclear. The CDR3 extends over 12 amino acids. The V and J ends lost 1 base and 2 bases respectively, with 0 bases between them. In germline, CDR1 is LGHNA, CDR2 YNFKEQ. The DNA of the CDR3 is TGTGCCAGCAGCCAAGCCTACAATGAGCAGTTCTTC. Encoded protein: CASSQAYNEQFF.

This clone turned up a few times. The chain links TRBV10-3 to TRBJ2-7; TRBD1 is a possible D gene (5 bases). The CDR3 loop spans 14 amino acids. CDR1 ENHRY and CDR2 SYGVKD come from the germline V gene. Trimming removed 2 bases from V and 6 bases from J, with 14 bases in between. The CDR3 loop reads CAISEPGSHSEQYF. In nucleotides, the CDR3 is TGTGCCATCAGTGAGCCAGGGTCCCACAGCGAGCAGTACTTC.

The CDR3 DNA reads TGTGCCAGCAGTGAATTGACACCTCAAAACATTCAGTACTTC. Encoded protein: CASSELTPQNIQYF. The chain combines TRBV6-1 with TRBJ2-4; D unresolved. This CDR3 comprises 14 residues. Trimming took off 2 bases at V and 5 bases at J, with 10 bases between the two ends. Germline values: CDR1 MNHNS, CDR2 SASEGT.

This chain joins TRBV7-8 and TRBJ2-7, with D possibly matching TRBD2 (6 bases). V was clipped by 3 bases and J by 2 bases, with 14 bases between them. The CDR3 has 15 residues. The germline CDR1 and CDR2 sequences are SGHVS and FQNEAQ. The CDR3: CASSLLEGSTYEQYF. CDR3 bases: TGTGCCAGCAGCTTGTTGGAGGGGAGCACCTACGAGCAGTACTTC.

The CDR3 loop is CASSSQPGLRLYEQYF. The CDR3 nucleotides are TGTGCCAGCAGCTCCCAGCCGGGACTACGACTTTACGAGCAGTACTTC. V and J are TRBV13 and TRBJ2-7; 7 bases are a match to TRBD2. Germline lookup yields CDR1 PRHDT and CDR2 FYEKMQ (reference sequence). V lost 4 bases and J lost 4; bases outside the gene matches: 13. The CDR3 spans 16 residues.

The V gene is TRBV7-8, the J gene TRBJ2-7; the D gene is possibly TRBD1 (6 bases). V was trimmed by 6 bases and J by 0 bases, leaving 9 bases between them. The CDR3 covers 13 residues. Germline V gives CDR1 SGHVS, CDR2 FQNEAQ. CDR3 protein: CASRTGSSYEQYF. CDR3 DNA sequence: TGTGCCAGCAGAACAGGGAGCTCCTACGAGCAGTACTTC. The full variable domain, completed using reference TRBV7-8 and TRBJ2-7, is GAGVSQSPRYKVAKRGQDVALRCDPISGHVSLFWYQQALGQGPEFLTYFQNEAQLDKSGLPSDRFFAERPEGSVSTLKIQRTQQEDSAVYLCASRTGSSYEQYFGPGTRLTVT.

The chain has TRBV27 and TRBJ1-1; D unresolved. Germline V gene lookup returns CDR1 MNHEY and CDR2 SMNVEV (reference sequence). The CDR3 sequence is 15 residues long. Trimming took 4 bases from V and 0 from J, leaving 12 bases between them. The chain's CDR3 is CASSWVAGMNTEAFF. The CDR3 DNA is TGTGCCAGCAGTTGGGTCGCAGGCATGAACACTGAAGCTTTCTTT.

This clone was counted a single time. The chain uses TRBV7-9 and TRBJ2-1, with D unclear. This CDR3 is 15 amino acids long. V was shortened by 1 base and J by 4 bases, with 11 bases between the two germline ends. In germline, CDR1 is SEHNR, CDR2 FQNEAQ (reference sequence). CDR3 sequence: CASSLGALVYNEQFF. CDR3 nucleotides: TGTGCCAGCAGCTTAGGGGCATTAGTGTACAATGAGCAGTTCTTC.

The CDR3 DNA reads as TGCGCCAGCAGCTTGGGGACAGGCTACGAGCAGTACTTC. This encodes CASSLGTGYEQYF. The chain combines TRBV5-1 with TRBJ2-7; 7 bases line up with TRBD1. The germline CDR1 and CDR2 sequences are SGHRS and YFSETQ. The CDR3 totals 13 residues. The V and J ends lost 0 bases and 3 bases, in that order; junction bases with no gene match: 0.